The rows below give T cell receptor beta chains drawn from one sample of a study of shared clonotypes between healthy human individuals. Generated by immunoSEQ multiplex PCR, the TCRdb table keeps only in-frame clones and is missing some. Of about 2.4 million clones in the sample, approximately 90% were seen once. The specimen sequenced was naive CD4+ T cells sorted from blood. Receptors were obtained from a man between 18 and 29 years old in good health. The CDR3 runs from the conserved cysteine through the conserved F or W. The D gene is left open where the match is weak. Only some rows state a clone size, as once, few, many or a class for expanded clones.

v_call: TRBV28
d_call: .
j_call: TRBJ1-1
clone_size: .
cdr3_nt: TGTGCCAGCAGTTCGACAGCACTGAACACTGAAGCTTTCTTT
cdr3_aa: CASSSTALNTEAFF

v_call: TRBV11-2
d_call: .
j_call: TRBJ1-4
clone_size: once
cdr3_nt: TGTGCCAGCAGACATCAACGGGACCCTGATGAAAAACTGTTTTTT
cdr3_aa: CASRHQRDPDEKLFF

v_call: TRBV10-1
d_call: .
j_call: TRBJ1-2
clone_size: .
cdr3_nt: TGCGCCAGCAGTGAGTCGCTGACACCTCGCCTCTATGGCTACACCTTC
cdr3_aa: CASSESLTPRLYGYTF

v_call: TRBV25-1
d_call: .
j_call: TRBJ2-2
clone_size: .
cdr3_nt: TGTGCCAGCAGAAATGATGCCGGGGAGCTGTTTTTT
cdr3_aa: CASRNDAGELFF

v_call: TRBV6-5
d_call: .
j_call: TRBJ1-1
clone_size: .
cdr3_nt: TGTGCCAGCAGTTACACTCAAGACACTGAAGCTTTCTTT
cdr3_aa: CASSYTQDTEAFF

v_call: TRBV7-2
d_call: .
j_call: TRBJ2-7
clone_size: .
cdr3_nt: TGTGCCAGCAGCTTAATACGGGGCTCCTACGAGCAGTACTTC
cdr3_aa: CASSLIRGSYEQYF

v_call: TRBV29-1
d_call: .
j_call: TRBJ2-2
clone_size: .
cdr3_nt: TGCAGCGTTGGCCAAAACACCGGGGAGCTGTTTTTT
cdr3_aa: CSVGQNTGELFF

v_call: TRBV10-3
d_call: TRBD2
j_call: TRBJ2-1
clone_size: .
cdr3_nt: TGTGCCAGCAGAGCGGGGGGAGGCAATGAGCAGTTCTTC
cdr3_aa: CASRAGGGNEQFF

v_call: TRBV7-2
d_call: .
j_call: TRBJ1-1
clone_size: .
cdr3_nt: TGTGCCAGCAGCCTGACAGGGAACACTGAAGCTTTCTTT
cdr3_aa: CASSLTGNTEAFF

v_call: TRBV2
d_call: .
j_call: TRBJ2-5
clone_size: .
cdr3_nt: TGTGCCAGCAGACCGACTGGGACCAGGATCGAAGAGACCCAGTACTTC
cdr3_aa: CASRPTGTRIEETQYF

v_call: TRBV29-1
d_call: TRBD2
j_call: TRBJ2-2
clone_size: .
cdr3_nt: TGCAGCGTCTTTAGCGGGAGGGCGGGGGAGCTGTTTTTT
cdr3_aa: CSVFSGRAGELFF

v_call: TRBV6-5
d_call: .
j_call: TRBJ1-6
clone_size: .
cdr3_nt: TGTGCCAGCAGTTTATCGGCCCCTAATTCACCCCTCCACTTT
cdr3_aa: CASSLSAPNSPLHF

v_call: TRBV7-8
d_call: TRBD1
j_call: TRBJ2-5
clone_size: .
cdr3_nt: TGTGCCAGCAGCTTAGGGGACAGGGCCGATTCATTCCGAGAGACCCAGTACTTC
cdr3_aa: CASSLGDRADSFRETQYF

v_call: TRBV5-1
d_call: .
j_call: TRBJ2-3
clone_size: .
cdr3_nt: TGCGCCAGCAGCTGGGGGGACTCCGGCGGAGATACGCAGTATTTT
cdr3_aa: CASSWGDSGGDTQYF

v_call: TRBV30
d_call: .
j_call: TRBJ2-3
clone_size: .
cdr3_nt: TGTGCCTGGAGAGTCAGGGCTAGCACAGATACGCAGTATTTT
cdr3_aa: CAWRVRASTDTQYF

v_call: TRBV6-6
d_call: .
j_call: TRBJ2-7
clone_size: .
cdr3_nt: TGTGCCAGCAGTTACGGGCAAGGGCCCTACGAGCAGTACTTC
cdr3_aa: CASSYGQGPYEQYF

v_call: TRBV6-1
d_call: .
j_call: TRBJ2-7
clone_size: .
cdr3_nt: TGTGCCAGCAGTGAACGGGGCTTTAGCGAGCAGTACTTC
cdr3_aa: CASSERGFSEQYF

v_call: TRBV7-9
d_call: TRBD1
j_call: TRBJ1-4
clone_size: .
cdr3_nt: TGTGCCAGCAGCTCTGGGACAGGGGGATGGGAAAAACTGTTTTTT
cdr3_aa: CASSSGTGGWEKLFF

v_call: TRBV19
d_call: .
j_call: TRBJ1-2
clone_size: few
cdr3_nt: TGTGCCAGTAGTATTTCCCGGTATGGCTACACCTTC
cdr3_aa: CASSISRYGYTF

v_call: TRBV5-4
d_call: TRBD2
j_call: TRBJ2-5
clone_size: .
cdr3_nt: TGTGCCAGCAGCTCCCGACTAGCGGGAGTGGGGGAAGAGACCCAGTACTTC
cdr3_aa: CASSSRLAGVGEETQYF

v_call: TRBV5-4
d_call: .
j_call: TRBJ1-5
clone_size: .
cdr3_nt: TGTGCCAGCAGCTCCGCGGATAATAATCAGCCCCAGCATTTT
cdr3_aa: CASSSADNNQPQHF

v_call: TRBV11-2
d_call: TRBD2
j_call: TRBJ2-7
clone_size: .
cdr3_nt: TGTGCCAGCAGCCCCGCACCGACTAGCGGGAGCTACGAGCAGTACTTC
cdr3_aa: CASSPAPTSGSYEQYF

v_call: TRBV7-2
d_call: .
j_call: TRBJ2-4
clone_size: .
cdr3_nt: TGTGCCAGCAGCTTACGACAGGGACTAGCCAAAAACATTCAGTACTTC
cdr3_aa: CASSLRQGLAKNIQYF

v_call: TRBV28
d_call: TRBD1
j_call: TRBJ1-2
clone_size: .
cdr3_nt: TGTGCCAGCACGAAAGCAGGGGGCAACTATGGCTACACCTTC
cdr3_aa: CASTKAGGNYGYTF

v_call: TRBV7-2
d_call: .
j_call: TRBJ2-3
clone_size: .
cdr3_nt: TGTGCCAGCACGTCTGGGGATACGCAGTATTTT
cdr3_aa: CASTSGDTQYF

v_call: TRBV18
d_call: .
j_call: TRBJ2-2
clone_size: .
cdr3_nt: TGTGCCAGCTCACCAAGGACAACCGGGGAGCTGTTTTTT
cdr3_aa: CASSPRTTGELFF

v_call: TRBV5-1
d_call: TRBD2
j_call: TRBJ2-1
clone_size: once
cdr3_nt: TGCGCCAGCAGCTTGGGATTAGCGGGAGGGCTAGGAAATGAGCAGTTCTTC
cdr3_aa: CASSLGLAGGLGNEQFF

v_call: TRBV7-9
d_call: TRBD1
j_call: TRBJ2-7
clone_size: .
cdr3_nt: TGTGCCAGCAGCACAGAGTCACAGGGGGGATACGAGCAGTACTTC
cdr3_aa: CASSTESQGGYEQYF

v_call: TRBV30
d_call: .
j_call: TRBJ2-1
clone_size: once
cdr3_nt: TGTGCCTGGAGTAACAATGAGCAGTTCTTC
cdr3_aa: CAWSNNEQFF